One T cell receptor (beta chain) is described in this entry. What it recognizes is unknown. Primers for the PCR totalled 60 Vbeta and 13 Jbeta. The data were produced by immunoSEQ multiplex PCR, yet TCRdb's version contains in-frame clones alone and is incomplete. The sample's table shows tens of thousands of clones. The sample comes from a study of cytomegalovirus exposure and HLA in healthy donors. The study's findings and limits: A later analysis found that most CMV-associated TCR beta chains appeared HLA-restricted. Across donors, presence/absence analyses took sequencing depth to be roughly uniform.

V was pared by 6 bases and J by 5 bases, with 10 bases of the junction left unmatched. The CDR3 runs to 16 residues. Per germline, CDR1 MNHNY and CDR2 SVGAGI (reference sequence). The source of this sequence is a man aged 50 or older in good health and CMV-seropositive. The source material was PBMCs. V usage is TRBV6-6 and J usage is TRBJ1-1; the match to TRBD1 covers 12 bases. The chain's CDR3 is CASRKRGQGARTEAFF. The CDR3 region has the DNA TGTGCCAGCAGAAAACGGGGACAGGGGGCGAGAACTGAAGCTTTCTTT.